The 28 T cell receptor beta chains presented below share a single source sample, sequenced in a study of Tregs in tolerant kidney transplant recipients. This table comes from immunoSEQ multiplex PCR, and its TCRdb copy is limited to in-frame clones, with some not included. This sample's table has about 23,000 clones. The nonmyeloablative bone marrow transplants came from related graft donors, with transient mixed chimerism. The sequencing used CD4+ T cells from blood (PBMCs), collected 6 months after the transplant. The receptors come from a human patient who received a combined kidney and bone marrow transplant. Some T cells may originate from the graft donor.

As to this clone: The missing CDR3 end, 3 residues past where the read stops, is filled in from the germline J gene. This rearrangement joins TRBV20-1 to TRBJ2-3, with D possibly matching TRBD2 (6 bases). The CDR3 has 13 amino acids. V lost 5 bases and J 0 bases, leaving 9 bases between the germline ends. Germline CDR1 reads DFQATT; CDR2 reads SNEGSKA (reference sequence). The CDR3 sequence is CSAWTTSTDTQYF. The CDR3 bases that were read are TGCAGTGCTTGGACTACTAGCACAGATACG.

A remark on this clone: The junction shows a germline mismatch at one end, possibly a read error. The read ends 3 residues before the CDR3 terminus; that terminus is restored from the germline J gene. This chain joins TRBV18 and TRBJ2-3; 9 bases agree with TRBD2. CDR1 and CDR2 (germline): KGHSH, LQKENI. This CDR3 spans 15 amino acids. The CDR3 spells CASSRVRGGTDTQYF. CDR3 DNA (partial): TGTGCCAGCTCACGAGTGCGGGGGGGCACGGATACG.

The CDR3 protein is CASSPRTGAYNSPLHF. The DNA read from the CDR3 is TGTGCCAGTAGCCCCCGGACAGGTGCCTATAATTCACCC. The V call is TRBV19, the J call TRBJ1-6, with 7 nucleotides matching TRBD1. From the germline J gene comes the end of the CDR3, since the read stops 3 residues before it. V gave up 6 bases and J gave up 2 bases; unmatched junction bases: 7. CDR3 length equals 16 residues. Per germline, CDR1 LNHDA and CDR2 SQIVND (reference sequence).

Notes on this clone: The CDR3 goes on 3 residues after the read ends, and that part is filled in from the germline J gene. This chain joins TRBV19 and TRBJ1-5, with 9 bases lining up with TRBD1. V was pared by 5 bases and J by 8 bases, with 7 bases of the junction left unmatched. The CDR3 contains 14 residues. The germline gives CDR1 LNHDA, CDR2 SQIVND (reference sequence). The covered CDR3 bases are TGTGCCAGTAGTCCCCGGGACAGGGTCAAGCCC. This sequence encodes CASSPRDRVKP. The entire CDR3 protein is CASSPRDRVKPQHF. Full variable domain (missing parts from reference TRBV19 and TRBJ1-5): DGGITQSPKYLFRKEGQNVTLSCEQNLNHDAMYWYRQDPGQGLRLIYYSQIVNDFQKGDIAEGYSVSREKKESFPLTVTSAQKNPTAFYLCASSPRDRVKPQHFGDGTRLSIL.

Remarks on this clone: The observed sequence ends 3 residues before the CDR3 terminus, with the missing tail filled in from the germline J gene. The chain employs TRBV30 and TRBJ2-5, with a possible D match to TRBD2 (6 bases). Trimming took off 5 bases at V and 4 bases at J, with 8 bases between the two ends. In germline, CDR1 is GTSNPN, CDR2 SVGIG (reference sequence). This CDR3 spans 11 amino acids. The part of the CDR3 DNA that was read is TGTGCCTGGGCGGGGAGAGAGACC. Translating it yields CAWAGRET. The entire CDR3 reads CAWAGRETQYF.

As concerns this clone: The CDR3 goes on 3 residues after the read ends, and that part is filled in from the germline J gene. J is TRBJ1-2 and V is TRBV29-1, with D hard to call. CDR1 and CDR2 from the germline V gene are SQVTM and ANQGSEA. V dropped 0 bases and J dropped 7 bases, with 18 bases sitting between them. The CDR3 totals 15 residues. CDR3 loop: CSVEEWARSSSGYTF. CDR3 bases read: TGCAGCGTTGAAGAGTGGGCCAGGTCATCGTCTGGC.

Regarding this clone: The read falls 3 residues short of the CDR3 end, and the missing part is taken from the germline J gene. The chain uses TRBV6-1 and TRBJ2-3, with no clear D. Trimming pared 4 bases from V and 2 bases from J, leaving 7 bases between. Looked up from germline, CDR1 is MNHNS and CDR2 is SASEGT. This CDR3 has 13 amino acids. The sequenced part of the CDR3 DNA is TGTGCCAGCAGTGCCAGGAACACAGATACG. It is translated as CASSARNTDT. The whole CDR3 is CASSARNTDTQYF.

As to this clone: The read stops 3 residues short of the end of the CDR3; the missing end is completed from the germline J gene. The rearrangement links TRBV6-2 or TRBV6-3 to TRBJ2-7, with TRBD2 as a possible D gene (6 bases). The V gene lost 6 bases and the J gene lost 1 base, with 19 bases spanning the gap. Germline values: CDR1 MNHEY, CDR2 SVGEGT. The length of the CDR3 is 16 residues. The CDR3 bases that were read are TGTGCCAGCAGCCCCGGGGTCGGGACTGGTTCCTACGAG. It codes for CASSPGVGTGSYE. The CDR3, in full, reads CASSPGVGTGSYEQYF.

The sequenced CDR3 bases are TGTGCCAGCAGCCCCTGGGCAGGGGGTGTTAATGAG. It specifies CASSPWAGGVNE. The whole CDR3 sequence reads CASSPWAGGVNEQFF. This chain links TRBV7-6 with TRBJ2-1; 7 bases agree with TRBD1. The missing CDR3 end, 3 residues past where the read stops, is filled in from the germline J gene. Germline V gene lookup returns CDR1 SGHVS and CDR2 FNYEAQ. This CDR3 region has 15 residues. The trim removed 5 bases at V and 7 bases at J, leaving 11 bases unmatched.

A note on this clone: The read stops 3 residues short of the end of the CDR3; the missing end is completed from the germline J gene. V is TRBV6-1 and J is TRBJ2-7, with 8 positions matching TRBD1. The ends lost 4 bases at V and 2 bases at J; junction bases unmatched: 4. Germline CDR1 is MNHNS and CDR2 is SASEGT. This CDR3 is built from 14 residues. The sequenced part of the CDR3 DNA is TGTGCCAGCAGTGGACGGGACAGGACCTACGAG. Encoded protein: CASSGRDRTYE. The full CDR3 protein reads CASSGRDRTYEQYF.

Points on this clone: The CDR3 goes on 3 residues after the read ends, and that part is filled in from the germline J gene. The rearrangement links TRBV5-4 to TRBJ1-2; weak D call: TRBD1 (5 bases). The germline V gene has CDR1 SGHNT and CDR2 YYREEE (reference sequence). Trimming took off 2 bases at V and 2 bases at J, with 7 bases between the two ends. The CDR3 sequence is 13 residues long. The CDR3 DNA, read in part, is TGTGCCAGCAGCTTTGAGGGGAACTATGGC. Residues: CASSFEGNYG. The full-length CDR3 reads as CASSFEGNYGYTF. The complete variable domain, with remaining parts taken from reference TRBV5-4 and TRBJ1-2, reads ETGVTQSPTHLIKTRGQQVTLRCSSQSGHNTVSWYQQALGQGPQFIFQYYREEENGRGNFPPRFSGLQFPNYSSELNVNALELDDSALYLCASSFEGNYGYTFGSGTRLTVV.

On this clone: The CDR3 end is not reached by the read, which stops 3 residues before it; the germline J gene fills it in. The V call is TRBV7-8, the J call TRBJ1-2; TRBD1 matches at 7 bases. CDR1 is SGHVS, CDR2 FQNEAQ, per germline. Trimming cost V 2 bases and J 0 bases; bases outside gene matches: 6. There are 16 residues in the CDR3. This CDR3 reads CASSLFGTATNYGYTF. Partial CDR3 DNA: TGTGCCAGCAGCTTATTTGGGACAGCGACTAACTATGGC.

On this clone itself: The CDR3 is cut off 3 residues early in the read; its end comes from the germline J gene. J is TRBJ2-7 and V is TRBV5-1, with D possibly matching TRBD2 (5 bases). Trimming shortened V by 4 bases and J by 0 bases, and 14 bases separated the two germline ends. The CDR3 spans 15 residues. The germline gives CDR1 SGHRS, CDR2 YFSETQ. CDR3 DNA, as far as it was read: TGCGCCAGCAGCCCCCGGGCGGGCATCTCCTACGAG. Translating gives CASSPRAGISYE. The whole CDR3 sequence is CASSPRAGISYEQYF.

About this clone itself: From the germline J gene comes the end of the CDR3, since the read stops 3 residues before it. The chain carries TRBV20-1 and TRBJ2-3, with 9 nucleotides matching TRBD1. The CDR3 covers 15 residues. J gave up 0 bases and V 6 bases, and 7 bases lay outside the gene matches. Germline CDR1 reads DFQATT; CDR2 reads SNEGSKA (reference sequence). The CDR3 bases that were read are TGCAGTGCCCCGGGGACAGGGAAAAGCACAGATACG. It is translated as CSAPGTGKSTDT. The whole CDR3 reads CSAPGTGKSTDTQYF.

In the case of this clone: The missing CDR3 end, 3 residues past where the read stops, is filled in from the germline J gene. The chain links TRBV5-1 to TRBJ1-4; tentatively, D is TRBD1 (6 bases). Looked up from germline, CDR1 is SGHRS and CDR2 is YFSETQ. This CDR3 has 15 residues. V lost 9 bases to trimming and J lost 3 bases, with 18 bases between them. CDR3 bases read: TGCGCCACCACGGACAGCCCCACGGCTAATGAAAAA. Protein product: CATTDSPTANEK. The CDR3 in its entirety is CATTDSPTANEKLFF.

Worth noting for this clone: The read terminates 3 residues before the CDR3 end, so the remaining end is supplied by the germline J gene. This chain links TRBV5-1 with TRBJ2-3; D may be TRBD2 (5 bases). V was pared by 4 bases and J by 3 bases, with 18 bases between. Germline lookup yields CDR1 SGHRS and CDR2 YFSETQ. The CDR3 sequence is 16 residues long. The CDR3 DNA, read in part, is TGCGCCAGCAGCCCGGGTCCCCTCGGGGTTACAGATACG. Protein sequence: CASSPGPLGVTDT. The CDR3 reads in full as CASSPGPLGVTDTQYF.

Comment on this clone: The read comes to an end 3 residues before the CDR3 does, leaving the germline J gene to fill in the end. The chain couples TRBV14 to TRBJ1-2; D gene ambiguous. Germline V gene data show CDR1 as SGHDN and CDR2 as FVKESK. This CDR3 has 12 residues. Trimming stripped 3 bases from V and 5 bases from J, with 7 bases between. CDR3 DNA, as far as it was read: TGTGCCAGCAGCCAGTCCGTTTATGGC. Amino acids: CASSQSVYG. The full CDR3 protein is CASSQSVYGYTF.

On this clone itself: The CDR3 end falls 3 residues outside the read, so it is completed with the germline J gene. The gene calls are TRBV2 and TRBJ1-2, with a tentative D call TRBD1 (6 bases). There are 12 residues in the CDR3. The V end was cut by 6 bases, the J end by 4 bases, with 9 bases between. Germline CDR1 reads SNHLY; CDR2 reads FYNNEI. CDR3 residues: CASRQGPYGYTF. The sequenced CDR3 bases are TGTGCCAGCAGACAGGGCCCCTATGGC.

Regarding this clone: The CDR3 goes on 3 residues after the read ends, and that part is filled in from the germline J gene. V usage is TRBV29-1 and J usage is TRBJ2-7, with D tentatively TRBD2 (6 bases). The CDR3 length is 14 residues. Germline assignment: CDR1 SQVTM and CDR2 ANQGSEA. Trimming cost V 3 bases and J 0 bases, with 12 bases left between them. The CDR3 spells CSVDGRDSSYEQYF. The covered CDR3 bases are TGCAGCGTTGATGGGCGGGATAGCTCCTACGAG.

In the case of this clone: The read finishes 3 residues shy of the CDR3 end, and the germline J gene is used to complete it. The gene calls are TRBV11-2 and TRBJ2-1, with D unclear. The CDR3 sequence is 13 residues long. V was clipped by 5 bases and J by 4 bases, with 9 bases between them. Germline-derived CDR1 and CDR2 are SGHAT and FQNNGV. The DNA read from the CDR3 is TGTGCCAGCAGCAGCCAAGCTTACAATGAG. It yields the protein CASSSQAYNE. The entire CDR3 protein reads CASSSQAYNEQFF.

CDR3 protein: CASSPTGTGTYEQYF. The sequenced part of the CDR3 DNA is TGTGCCAGTAGCCCAACCGGGACAGGGACCTACGAG. The chain carries TRBV19 and TRBJ2-7, with 9 bases identical to TRBD1. With the read ending 3 residues before the CDR3 end, the germline J gene is used to fill in that end. CDR3 length equals 15 residues. The J segment lost 2 bases and the V segment lost 6 bases, leaving 8 bases of the junction unmatched. CDR1 LNHDA and CDR2 SQIVND come from the germline V gene (reference sequence).

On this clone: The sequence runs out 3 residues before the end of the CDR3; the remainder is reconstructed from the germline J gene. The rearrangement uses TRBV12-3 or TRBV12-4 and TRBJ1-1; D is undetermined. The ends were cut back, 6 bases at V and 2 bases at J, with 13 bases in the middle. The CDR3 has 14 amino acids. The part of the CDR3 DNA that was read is TGTGCCAGCAGAGTACAGAATACCAACACTGAA. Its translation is CASRVQNTNTE. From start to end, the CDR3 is CASRVQNTNTEAFF.

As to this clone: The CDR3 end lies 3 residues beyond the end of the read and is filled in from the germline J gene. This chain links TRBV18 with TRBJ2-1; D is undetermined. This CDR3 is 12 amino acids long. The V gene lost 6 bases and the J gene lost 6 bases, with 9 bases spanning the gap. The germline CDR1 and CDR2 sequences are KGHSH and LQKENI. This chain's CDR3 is CASSSSANEQFF. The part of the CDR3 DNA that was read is TGTGCCAGCTCGAGTAGTGCCAATGAG.

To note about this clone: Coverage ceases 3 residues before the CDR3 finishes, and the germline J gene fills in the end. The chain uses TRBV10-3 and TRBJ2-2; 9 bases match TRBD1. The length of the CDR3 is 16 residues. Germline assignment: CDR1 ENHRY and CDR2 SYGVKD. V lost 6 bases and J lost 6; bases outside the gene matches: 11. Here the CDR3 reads CAIRGVGTGISGELFF. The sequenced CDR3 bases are TGTGCCATCAGGGGGGTCGGGACAGGGATTTCCGGGGAG.

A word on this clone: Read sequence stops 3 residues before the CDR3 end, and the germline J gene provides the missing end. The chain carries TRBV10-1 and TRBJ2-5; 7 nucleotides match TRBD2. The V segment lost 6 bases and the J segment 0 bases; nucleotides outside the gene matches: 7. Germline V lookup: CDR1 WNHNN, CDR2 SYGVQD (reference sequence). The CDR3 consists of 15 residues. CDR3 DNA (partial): TGCGCCAGCAGCGACCCACTAGCGAACCAAGAGACC. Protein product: CASSDPLANQET. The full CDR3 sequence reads CASSDPLANQETQYF.

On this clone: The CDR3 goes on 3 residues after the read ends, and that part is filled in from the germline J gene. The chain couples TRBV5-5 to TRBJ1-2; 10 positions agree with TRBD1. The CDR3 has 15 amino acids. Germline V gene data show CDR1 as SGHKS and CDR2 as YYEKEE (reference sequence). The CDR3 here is CASSSPGQGIRGYTF. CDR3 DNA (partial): TGTGCCAGCAGCTCACCGGGACAGGGGATAAGGGGC.

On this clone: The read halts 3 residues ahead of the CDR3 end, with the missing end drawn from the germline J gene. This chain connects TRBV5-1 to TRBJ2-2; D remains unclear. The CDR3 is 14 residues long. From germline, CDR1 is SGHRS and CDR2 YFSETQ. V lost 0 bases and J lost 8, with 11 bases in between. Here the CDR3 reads CASSLVTSTGELFF. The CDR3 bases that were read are TGCGCCAGCAGCTTGGTAACTTCTACGGGGGAG.

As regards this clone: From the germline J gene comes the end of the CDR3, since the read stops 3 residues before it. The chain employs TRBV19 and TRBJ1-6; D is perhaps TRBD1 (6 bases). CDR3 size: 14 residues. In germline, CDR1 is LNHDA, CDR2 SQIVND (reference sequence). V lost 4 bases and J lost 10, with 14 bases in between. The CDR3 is CASSTTGSLSPLHF. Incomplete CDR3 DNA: TGTGCCAGTAGTACCACAGGGAGCCTCTCACCC. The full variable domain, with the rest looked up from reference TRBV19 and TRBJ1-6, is DGGITQSPKYLFRKEGQNVTLSCEQNLNHDAMYWYRQDPGQGLRLIYYSQIVNDFQKGDIAEGYSVSREKKESFPLTVTSAQKNPTAFYLCASSTTGSLSPLHFGNGTRLTVT.